What follows describes a single TCR beta chain. Its specificity is unknown. The sample is drawn from a study of graft-versus-host responses after intestinal transplantation. Study observations and caveats: Investigators detected GvH clones in recipient marrow, with some emerging earlier in ileum or blood.

The assay was immunoSEQ multiplex PCR, and TCRdb's table has in-frame clones only and misses some. Altogether about 57,000 clones are present, 70% to 90% being singletons, with the ten largest covering approximately 1.5%. Source: PBMCs, taken 26 days after transplant. This clonotype originated in a human patient who received an intestinal transplant, so some T cells may come from the graft donor.

The CDR3 spells CASSYRGLATEAFF. DNA for the CDR3: TGTGCCAGCAGTTACAGGGGGTTGGCCACTGAAGCTTTCTTT. The chain links TRBV6-5 to TRBJ1-1; D might be TRBD1 (6 bases). Germline lookup yields CDR1 MNHEY and CDR2 SVGAGI. The V gene lost 2 bases and the J gene lost 4 bases, with 11 bases spanning the gap. CDR3 length: 14 amino acids.